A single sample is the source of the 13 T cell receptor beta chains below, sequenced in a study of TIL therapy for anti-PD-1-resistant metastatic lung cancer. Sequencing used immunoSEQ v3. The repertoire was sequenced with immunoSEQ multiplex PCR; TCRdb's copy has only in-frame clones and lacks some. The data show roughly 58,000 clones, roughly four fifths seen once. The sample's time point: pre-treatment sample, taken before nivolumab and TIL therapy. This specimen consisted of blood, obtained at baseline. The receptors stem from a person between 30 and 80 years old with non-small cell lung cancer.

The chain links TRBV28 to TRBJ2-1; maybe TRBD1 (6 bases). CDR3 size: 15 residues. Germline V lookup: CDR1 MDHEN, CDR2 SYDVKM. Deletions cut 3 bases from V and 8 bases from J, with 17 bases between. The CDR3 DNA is TGTGCCAGCAGTTTTCAGGGGCAGGGGTGGGATGAGCAGTTCTTC. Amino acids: CASSFQGQGWDEQFF. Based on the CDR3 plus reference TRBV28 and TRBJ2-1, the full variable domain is DVKVTQSSRYLVKRTGEKVFLECVQDMDHENMFWYRQDPGLGLRLIYFSYDVKMKEKGDIPEGYSVSREKKERFSLILESASTNQTSMYLCASSFQGQGWDEQFFGPGTRLTVL.

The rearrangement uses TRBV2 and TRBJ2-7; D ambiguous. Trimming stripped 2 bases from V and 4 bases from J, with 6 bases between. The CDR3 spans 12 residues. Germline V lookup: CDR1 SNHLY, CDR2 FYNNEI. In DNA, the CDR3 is TGTGCCAGCAGTGAATGGGGTTACGAGCAGTACTTC. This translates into CASSEWGYEQYF. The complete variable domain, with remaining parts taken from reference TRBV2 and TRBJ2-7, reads EPEVTQTPSHQVTQMGQEVILRCVPISNHLYFYWYRQILGQKVEFLVSFYNNEISEKSEIFDDQFSVERPDGSNFTLKIRSTKLEDSAMYFCASSEWGYEQYFGPGTRLTVT.

CDR3 amino acids: CASSESTGRTEAFF. Here the CDR3 DNA reads TGCGCCAGCAGTGAGTCCACAGGCCGAACTGAAGCTTTCTTT. The chain uses TRBV10-1 and TRBJ1-1, with a tentative D call TRBD1 (5 bases). V was cut by 0 bases and J by 5 bases, with 10 bases left in between. Germline V gene lookup returns CDR1 WNHNN and CDR2 SYGVQD (reference sequence). The CDR3 has 14 residues.

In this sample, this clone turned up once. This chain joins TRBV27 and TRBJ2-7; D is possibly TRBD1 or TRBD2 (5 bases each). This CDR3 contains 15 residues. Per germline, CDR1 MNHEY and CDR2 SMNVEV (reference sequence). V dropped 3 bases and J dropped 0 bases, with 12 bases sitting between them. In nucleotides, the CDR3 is TGTGCCAGCAGTTTTTCCGCAGGGACCTCCTACGAGCAGTACTTC. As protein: CASSFSAGTSYEQYF.

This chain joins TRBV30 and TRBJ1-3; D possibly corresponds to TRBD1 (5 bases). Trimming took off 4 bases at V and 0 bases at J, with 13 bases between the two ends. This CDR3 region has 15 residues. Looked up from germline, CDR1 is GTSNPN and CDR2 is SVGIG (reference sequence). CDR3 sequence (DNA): TGTGCCTGGAACCTGGGGGTCAACTCTGGAAACACCATATATTTT. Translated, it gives CAWNLGVNSGNTIYF.

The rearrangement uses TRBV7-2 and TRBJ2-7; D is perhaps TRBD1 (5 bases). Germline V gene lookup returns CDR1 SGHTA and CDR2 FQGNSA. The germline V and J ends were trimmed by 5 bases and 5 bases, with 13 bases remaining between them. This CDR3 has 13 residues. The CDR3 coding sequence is TGTGCCAGCAGCCCCCAGGGTTTGCACGAGCAGTACTTC. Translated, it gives CASSPQGLHEQYF.

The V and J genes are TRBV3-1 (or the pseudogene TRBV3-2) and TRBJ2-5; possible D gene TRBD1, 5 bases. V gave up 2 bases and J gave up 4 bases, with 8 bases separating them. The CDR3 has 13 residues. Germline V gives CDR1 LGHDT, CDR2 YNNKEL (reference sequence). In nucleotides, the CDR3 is TGTGCCAGCAGCCAATATGGGGCAGAGACCCAGTACTTC. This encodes CASSQYGAETQYF.

The CDR3 DNA sequence: TGTGCCAGCACCCCGGGACAGGGTGCTAGGAATGAGCAGTTCTTC. This encodes CASTPGQGARNEQFF. The gene calls are TRBV28 and TRBJ2-1, with 9 bases matching TRBD1. Germline trimming cut 7 bases from V and 7 bases from J; bases unmatched to any gene: 11. The CDR3 is 15 amino acids. CDR1 is MDHEN and CDR2 is SYDVKM in the germline V gene.

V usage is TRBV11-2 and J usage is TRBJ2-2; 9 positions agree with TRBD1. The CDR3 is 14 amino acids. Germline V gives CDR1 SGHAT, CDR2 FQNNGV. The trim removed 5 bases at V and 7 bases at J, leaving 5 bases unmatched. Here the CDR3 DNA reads TGTGCCAGCAGCCCAAGGACAGGGGACGGGGAGCTGTTTTTT. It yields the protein CASSPRTGDGELFF.

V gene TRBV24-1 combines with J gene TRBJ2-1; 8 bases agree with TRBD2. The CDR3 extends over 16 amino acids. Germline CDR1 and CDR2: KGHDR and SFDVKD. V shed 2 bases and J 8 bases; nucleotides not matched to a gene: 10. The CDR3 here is CATSDSPKRGRDEQFF. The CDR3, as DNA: TGTGCCACCAGTGATTCCCCGAAGCGGGGGAGGGATGAGCAGTTCTTC.

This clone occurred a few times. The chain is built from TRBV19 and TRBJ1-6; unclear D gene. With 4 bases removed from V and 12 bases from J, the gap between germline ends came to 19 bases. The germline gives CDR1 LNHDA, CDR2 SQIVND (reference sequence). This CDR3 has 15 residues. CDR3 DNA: TGTGCCAGTAGTACAGATTCAACCAACTTTGAACCCCTCCACTTT. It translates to CASSTDSTNFEPLHF. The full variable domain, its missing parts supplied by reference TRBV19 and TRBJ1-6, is DGGITQSPKYLFRKEGQNVTLSCEQNLNHDAMYWYRQDPGQGLRLIYYSQIVNDFQKGDIAEGYSVSREKKESFPLTVTSAQKNPTAFYLCASSTDSTNFEPLHFGNGTRLTVT.

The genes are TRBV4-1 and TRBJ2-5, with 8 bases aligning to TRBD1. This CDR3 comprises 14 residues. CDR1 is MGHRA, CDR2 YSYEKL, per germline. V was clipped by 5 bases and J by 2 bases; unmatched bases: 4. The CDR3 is CASSKNRGQETQYF. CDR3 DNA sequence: TGCGCCAGCAGCAAGAACAGGGGGCAAGAGACCCAGTACTTC.

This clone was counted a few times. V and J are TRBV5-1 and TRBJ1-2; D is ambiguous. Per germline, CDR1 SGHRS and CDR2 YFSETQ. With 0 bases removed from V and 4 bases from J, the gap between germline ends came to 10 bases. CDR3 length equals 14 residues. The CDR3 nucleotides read TGCGCCAGCAGCTTGGGAGTGGGCGGCTATGGCTACACCTTC. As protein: CASSLGVGGYGYTF.